A selection of T cell receptor beta chains follows, all from one sample in a study of T cells after yellow fever vaccination. TCRdb reanalysed the 5' RACE reads using MiXCR and keeps one entry per CDR3 protein. The sample contains roughly 300,000 distinct CDR3 sequences, around 6.8% of which appear only once. This specimen consisted of PBMCs, obtained approximately 47 days after the first yellow fever vaccination. The source of these receptors is a young man who received the YFV17D yellow fever vaccine. Each CDR3 is given without its conserved first and last residue. The D gene is left open where the match is weak.

CDR3aa: ASSSGVYSNQPQH
j_gene: TRBJ1-5
d_gene: -
v_gene: TRBV6-2/TRBV6-3

CDR3aa: ASRSRQVDYGYT
j_gene: TRBJ1-2
d_gene: -
v_gene: TRBV6-1

CDR3aa: ASSLDQGVDYGYT
j_gene: TRBJ1-2
d_gene: -
v_gene: TRBV5-5

CDR3aa: ASSLVQGAGGYT
j_gene: TRBJ1-2
d_gene: TRBD1
v_gene: TRBV7-9

CDR3aa: ASSASGTNQPQH
j_gene: TRBJ1-5
d_gene: -
v_gene: TRBV9

CDR3aa: ASSQGTSYNEQF
j_gene: TRBJ2-1
d_gene: TRBD2
v_gene: TRBV4-2

CDR3aa: ASSFKGDGNQPQH
j_gene: TRBJ1-5
d_gene: -
v_gene: TRBV12-3/TRBV12-4

CDR3aa: ASSLNFGGSYNEQF
j_gene: TRBJ2-1
d_gene: -
v_gene: TRBV5-1

CDR3aa: ASSVPQETQY
j_gene: TRBJ2-5
d_gene: -
v_gene: TRBV9

CDR3aa: ASGFVTGGLVGAADTQY
j_gene: TRBJ2-3
d_gene: TRBD1
v_gene: TRBV12-5

CDR3aa: ASSLSQGVQY
j_gene: TRBJ2-3
d_gene: TRBD1
v_gene: TRBV12-3/TRBV12-4

CDR3aa: ASSSYSGNTIY
j_gene: TRBJ1-3
d_gene: -
v_gene: TRBV7-2

CDR3aa: ASSLDGGRQETQY
j_gene: TRBJ2-5
d_gene: -
v_gene: TRBV7-2

CDR3aa: AWNQGTEAF
j_gene: TRBJ1-1
d_gene: -
v_gene: TRBV30

CDR3aa: ASSASNTPYEQY
j_gene: TRBJ2-7
d_gene: -
v_gene: TRBV12-3/TRBV12-4

CDR3aa: ASSLVVGGTDTQY
j_gene: TRBJ2-3
d_gene: -
v_gene: TRBV7-6

CDR3aa: ASSQGGQPQH
j_gene: TRBJ1-5
d_gene: -
v_gene: TRBV4-2

CDR3aa: ASSSGTLRGDTQY
j_gene: TRBJ2-3
d_gene: -
v_gene: TRBV11-1

CDR3aa: SAERITSFEQF
j_gene: TRBJ2-1
d_gene: -
v_gene: TRBV20-1

CDR3aa: ASSQLGPYEQY
j_gene: TRBJ2-7
d_gene: -
v_gene: TRBV3-1

CDR3aa: AISEWGAGNEQY
j_gene: TRBJ2-7
d_gene: -
v_gene: TRBV10-3

CDR3aa: SAPSRGATQETQY
j_gene: TRBJ2-5
d_gene: -
v_gene: TRBV20-1

CDR3aa: ATASQSQETQY
j_gene: TRBJ2-5
d_gene: -
v_gene: TRBV18

CDR3aa: ASSLGRATDTQY
j_gene: TRBJ2-3
d_gene: -
v_gene: TRBV5-1

CDR3aa: ASSAGANVLT
j_gene: TRBJ2-6
d_gene: -
v_gene: TRBV12-3/TRBV12-4

CDR3aa: ASSDAQGISYNEQF
j_gene: TRBJ2-1
d_gene: -
v_gene: TRBV9

CDR3aa: ASSSPGRPTDTQY
j_gene: TRBJ2-3
d_gene: -
v_gene: TRBV7-2

CDR3aa: SARKYFSSGGARDTQY
j_gene: TRBJ2-3
d_gene: TRBD2
v_gene: TRBV20-1

CDR3aa: SASRGGRNTGELF
j_gene: TRBJ2-2
d_gene: -
v_gene: TRBV20-1

CDR3aa: ASSLVGTSGVYTDTQY
j_gene: TRBJ2-3
d_gene: TRBD2
v_gene: TRBV11-2

CDR3aa: ASSLEGGDSNQPQH
j_gene: TRBJ1-5
d_gene: -
v_gene: TRBV5-1

CDR3aa: ASSRSGAETQY
j_gene: TRBJ2-5
d_gene: -
v_gene: TRBV5-6

CDR3aa: ASSPGGAQETQY
j_gene: TRBJ2-5
d_gene: -
v_gene: TRBV7-2

CDR3aa: ASSPLRDFKTQY
j_gene: TRBJ2-5
d_gene: -
v_gene: TRBV6-1

CDR3aa: ASSPRSGVWYEQY
j_gene: TRBJ2-7
d_gene: -
v_gene: TRBV7-2

CDR3aa: ASTFLGTQETQY
j_gene: TRBJ2-5
d_gene: -
v_gene: TRBV5-1

CDR3aa: ASSLTGRKETQY
j_gene: TRBJ2-5
d_gene: TRBD1
v_gene: TRBV2

CDR3aa: ASNARGAALGYGYT
j_gene: TRBJ1-2
d_gene: -
v_gene: TRBV5-4

CDR3aa: ASSWDRGLSYEQY
j_gene: TRBJ2-7
d_gene: TRBD1
v_gene: TRBV5-4

CDR3aa: ASSFRDPEAF
j_gene: TRBJ1-1
d_gene: -
v_gene: TRBV7-2

CDR3aa: ASSYSEGGYNEQF
j_gene: TRBJ2-1
d_gene: -
v_gene: TRBV6-5

CDR3aa: ASSTGQGREQY
j_gene: TRBJ2-7
d_gene: TRBD1
v_gene: TRBV12-3/TRBV12-4

CDR3aa: ASSLGQHYEQY
j_gene: TRBJ2-7
d_gene: -
v_gene: TRBV5-1

CDR3aa: ASSIDPGQWDSPLH
j_gene: TRBJ1-6
d_gene: TRBD1
v_gene: TRBV19

CDR3aa: SVETIYRGPYGYT
j_gene: TRBJ1-2
d_gene: TRBD1
v_gene: TRBV29-1

CDR3aa: ASRVGDSPLH
j_gene: TRBJ1-6
d_gene: -
v_gene: TRBV6-6

CDR3aa: ASSLAVWDEQF
j_gene: TRBJ2-1
d_gene: -
v_gene: TRBV7-2

CDR3aa: ASSHQRGTGVSPLH
j_gene: TRBJ1-6
d_gene: TRBD1
v_gene: TRBV7-2

CDR3aa: ASSLQESYNEQF
j_gene: TRBJ2-1
d_gene: -
v_gene: TRBV7-3

CDR3aa: ASSARGRTQETQY
j_gene: TRBJ2-5
d_gene: -
v_gene: TRBV7-2